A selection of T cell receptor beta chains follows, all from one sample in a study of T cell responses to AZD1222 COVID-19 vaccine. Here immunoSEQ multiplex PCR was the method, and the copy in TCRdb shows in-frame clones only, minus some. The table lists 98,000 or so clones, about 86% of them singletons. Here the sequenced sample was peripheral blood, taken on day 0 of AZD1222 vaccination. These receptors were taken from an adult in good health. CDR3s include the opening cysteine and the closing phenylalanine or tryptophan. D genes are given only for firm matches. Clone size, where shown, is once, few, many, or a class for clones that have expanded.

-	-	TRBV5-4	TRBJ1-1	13	TGTGCCCGAGGAAGGGCGCCAGGCACTGAAGCTTTCTTT	CARGRAPGTEAFF
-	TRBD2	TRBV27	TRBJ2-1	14	TGTGCCAGCAGTTTAAGCGGGGGCTACAATGAGCAGTTCTTC	CASSLSGGYNEQFF
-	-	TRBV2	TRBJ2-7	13	TGTGCCAGCATCGACAGCGTTTACGACGAGCAGTACTTC	CASIDSVYDEQYF
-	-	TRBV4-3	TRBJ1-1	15	TGCGCCAGCAGCCAAGATCGGAACAGGGTAACTGAAGCTTTCTTT	CASSQDRNRVTEAFF
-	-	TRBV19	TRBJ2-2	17	TGTGCCAGTAGTATAGTCCCCTTCGGGGCGAACACCGGGGAGCTGTTTTTT	CASSIVPFGANTGELFF
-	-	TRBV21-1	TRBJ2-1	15	TGTGCCAGCAGCAAAGGAGGGGTACCGTCCAATGAGCAGTTCTTC	CASSKGGVPSNEQFF
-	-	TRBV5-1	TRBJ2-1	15	TGCGCCAGCAGCTTGGCCCCCGGGATTCAGGATGAGCAGTTCTTC	CASSLAPGIQDEQFF
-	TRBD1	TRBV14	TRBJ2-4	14	TGTGCCAGCAGCTCAAGAGGACAGGGCGGCATTCAGTACTTC	CASSSRGQGGIQYF
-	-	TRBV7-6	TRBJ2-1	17	TGTGCCAGCAGCTTAGAAGTTGCTCGGGATATCACGGTTGAGCAGTTCTTC	CASSLEVARDITVEQFF
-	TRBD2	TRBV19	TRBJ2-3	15	TGTGCCAGTTACTCCGGCGGGGGGGTCACAGATACGCAGTATTTT	CASYSGGGVTDTQYF
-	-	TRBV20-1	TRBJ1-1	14	TGCAGTGCTAGTAATCTGGGAAACCCCACTGAAGCTTTCTTT	CSASNLGNPTEAFF
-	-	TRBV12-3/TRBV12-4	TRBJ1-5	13	TGTGCCAGCAGTTTATTGGAGACCCAGCCCCAGCATTTT	CASSLLETQPQHF
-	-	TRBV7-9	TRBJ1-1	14	TGTGCCAGCGGACTGAGGGCAGGGGACACTGAAGCTTTCTTT	CASGLRAGDTEAFF
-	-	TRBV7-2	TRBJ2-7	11	TGTGCCAGCAGCTTATCCCACGAGCAGTACTTC	CASSLSHEQYF
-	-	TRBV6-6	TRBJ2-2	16	TGTGCCAGTCACCCGTGGCAGTCGTGGAACACCGGGGAGCTGTTTTTT	CASHPWQSWNTGELFF
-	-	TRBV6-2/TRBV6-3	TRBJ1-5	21	TGTGCCAGCAGTTACTCCTCTTTTATTCGACTGAAGACGTATAGCAATCAGCCCCAGCATTTT	CASSYSSFIRLKTYSNQPQHF
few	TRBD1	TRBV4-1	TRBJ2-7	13	TGCGCCAGCAGCCAAGGACAGGGCCTCGAGCAGTACTTC	CASSQGQGLEQYF
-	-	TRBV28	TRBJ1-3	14	TGTGCCATCGAGGACCGCGCTACCCGAAACACCATATATTTT	CAIEDRATRNTIYF
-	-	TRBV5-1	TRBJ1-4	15	TGCGCCAGCAGCCCAGGACAATCCTATAATGAAAAACTGTTTTTT	CASSPGQSYNEKLFF
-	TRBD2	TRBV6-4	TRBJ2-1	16	TGTGCCAGCAGTACAACTAGCGGGGGGGCTTACAATGAGCAGTTCTTC	CASSTTSGGAYNEQFF
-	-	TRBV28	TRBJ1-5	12	TGTGCCAGCAAACTGGGGGGGCAGCCCCAGCATTTT	CASKLGGQPQHF
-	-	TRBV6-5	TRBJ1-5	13	TGTGCCAGCAGTTCCTCATCAGGGGAGCCCCAGCATTTT	CASSSSSGEPQHF
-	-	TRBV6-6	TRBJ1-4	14	TGTGCCAGCAGTTATACCTCAACTAATGAAAAACTGTTTTTT	CASSYTSTNEKLFF